This TCR beta chain was obtained from a study of memory CD4+ T cells and cytomegalovirus serostatus. The sort gate was single viable CD3+CD4+CD8-CD45RO+ cells for memory CD4+ T cells. Data came from immunoSEQ multiplex PCR; TCRdb stores just in-frame clones and leaves some out. The table includes 46,000 or so clones, around 74% detected once. Sample: memory CD4+ T cells from blood. This clonotype was obtained from an adult in good health and CMV-seronegative.

The CDR3, as DNA: TGTGCCTGGAGTTTGATAGACCCGGCAGGCCGAGTCTACGAGCAGTACTTC. Its protein is CAWSLIDPAGRVYEQYF. This chain links TRBV30 with TRBJ2-7; no firm D call. From germline, CDR1 is GTSNPN and CDR2 SVGIG (reference sequence). The CDR3 contains 17 residues. V was shortened by 2 bases and J by 3 bases, with 23 bases between the two germline ends.